Following are 21 T cell receptor beta chains from one sample sequenced in a study of cytomegalovirus exposure and HLA in healthy donors. In the PCR, 60 Vbeta and 13 Jbeta primers were used. Assay: immunoSEQ multiplex PCR; the TCRdb copy retains only in-frame clones and omits some. The data contain under 200,000 clones, approximately 77% of them singletons. Sequenced input: PBMCs. Receptors were obtained from a male donor in good health and CMV-seronegative.

This clone was recorded only once. V and J are TRBV5-4 and TRBJ2-2; D is unresolved. The length of the CDR3 is 15 residues. Germline lookup yields CDR1 SGHNT and CDR2 YYREEE (reference sequence). V lost 7 bases and J 0 bases, leaving 13 bases between the germline ends. The CDR3 loop reads CASVSGQTNTGELFF. The DNA of the CDR3 is TGTGCCAGCGTCTCTGGGCAAACGAACACCGGGGAGCTGTTTTTT.

The genes are TRBV25-1 and TRBJ2-5; 8 nucleotides agree with TRBD2. The CDR3 consists of 16 residues. Germline values: CDR1 MGHDK, CDR2 SYGVNS. V shed 5 bases, J shed 5 bases, and the junction held 13 bases outside the gene matches. CDR3: CASSYLSGVYWETQYF. The CDR3, as DNA: TGTGCCAGCAGTTATCTTAGCGGGGTTTATTGGGAGACCCAGTACTTC.

This clone was counted a single time. This sequence joins TRBV5-6 and TRBJ1-5, with TRBD1 matching over 9 bases. CDR1 and CDR2 (germline): SGHDT, YYEEEE. This CDR3 contains 15 residues. J gave up 3 bases and V 2 bases, and 3 bases lay outside the gene matches. CDR3 in DNA: TGTGCCAGCAGCTTTCGACAGGGGGACAATCAGCCCCAGCATTTT. As protein: CASSFRQGDNQPQHF.

V gene TRBV5-1 combines with J gene TRBJ2-7, with TRBD1 matching over 8 bases. The germline V gene has CDR1 SGHRS and CDR2 YFSETQ. Unmatched junction bases numbered 10, after V lost 0 bases and J lost 5 bases. The CDR3 consists of 16 residues. In DNA form, the CDR3 reads TGCGCCAGCAGCTTGGAAGGGACAGGCCTCAGGAACGAGCAGTACTTC. Residues: CASSLEGTGLRNEQYF.

The V and J genes are TRBV6-1 and TRBJ2-7; 8 bases line up with TRBD1. This CDR3 region has 15 residues. The germline V gene has CDR1 MNHNS and CDR2 SASEGT. Trimming cost V 2 bases and J 2 bases; bases outside gene matches: 5. The CDR3 DNA follows: TGTGCCAGCAGTGAACATCGGGACAGGCCCTACGAGCAGTACTTC. Translation gives CASSEHRDRPYEQYF.

CDR3 coding DNA: TGTGCCAGCAGTGAACTAAGCCTAACTAGCGGACCCGTAGCCAAAAACATTCAGTACTTC. Protein product: CASSELSLTSGPVAKNIQYF. The J gene is TRBJ2-4, the V gene TRBV28; 8 bases fit TRBD2. CDR1 and CDR2 from the germline V gene are MDHEN and SYDVKM. Trimming took 5 bases from V and 0 from J; bases not matched to a gene: 18. The CDR3 loop spans 20 amino acids.

Here the CDR3 DNA reads TGCGCCAGCAGCCGACAGGGCGGGGGGTACGAGCAGTACTTC. It encodes CASSRQGGGYEQYF. The chain recombines TRBV10-2 with TRBJ2-7; weak D call: TRBD2 (8 bases). Germline V lookup: CDR1 WSHSY, CDR2 SAAADI. The V and J ends lost 6 bases and 4 bases respectively, with 16 bases between them. The CDR3 contains 14 residues.

This clone has just one count. The rearrangement uses TRBV2 and TRBJ2-2; D possibly corresponds to TRBD2 (6 bases). V gave up 4 bases and J gave up 5 bases, with 14 bases separating them. This CDR3 is built from 15 residues. Looked up from germline, CDR1 is SNHLY and CDR2 is FYNNEI. As DNA, the CDR3 is TGTGCCAGCAGTGCGAAGCGGGTTGGGACCGGGGAGCTGTTTTTT. This sequence encodes CASSAKRVGTGELFF.

The genes are TRBV14 and TRBJ2-1; D not certain. With 4 bases removed from V and 0 bases from J, the gap between germline ends came to 25 bases. The CDR3 is made up of 20 amino acids. Germline V gene data show CDR1 as SGHDN and CDR2 as FVKESK. In DNA form, the CDR3 reads TGTGCCAGCAGCCTCAAGTTCCCCCTAATCGGTAGAAGCTCCTACAATGAGCAGTTCTTC. Its translation: CASSLKFPLIGRSSYNEQFF. The full variable domain, its missing parts supplied by reference TRBV14 and TRBJ2-1, is EAGVTQFPSHSVIEKGQTVTLRCDPISGHDNLYWYRRVMGKEIKFLLHFVKESKQDESGMPNNRFLAERTGGTYSTLKVQPAELEDSGVYFCASSLKFPLIGRSSYNEQFFGPGTRLTVL.

CDR3: CASRPGHPVSGNTIYF. CDR3 nucleotides: TGTGCCAGTAGGCCGGGACACCCAGTCTCTGGAAACACCATATATTTT. The chain joins TRBV19 to TRBJ1-3, with D perhaps TRBD1 (6 bases). Germline V gene lookup returns CDR1 LNHDA and CDR2 SQIVND (reference sequence). V gave up 6 bases and J gave up 0 bases, with 15 bases separating them. The CDR3 is 16 amino acids.

The CDR3 DNA reads TGTGCCAGCAGCCTGACTAGCGGGGGGGCCAGGGATACGCAGTATTTT. Residues: CASSLTSGGARDTQYF. The chain has TRBV7-3 and TRBJ2-3; 14 bases map to TRBD2. Germline V CDR1 and CDR2: SGHTA, FQGTGA. The CDR3 contains 16 residues. The V and J ends lost 5 bases and 6 bases, in that order; junction bases with no gene match: 7. Combining the CDR3 with reference TRBV7-3 and TRBJ2-3 gives the whole variable domain GAGVSQTPSNKVTEKGKYVELRCDPISGHTALYWYRQSLGQGPEFLIYFQGTGAADDSGLPNDRFFAVRPEGSVSTLKIQRTERGDSAVYLCASSLTSGGARDTQYFGPGTRLTVL.

This clone is a singleton in its sample. CDR3: CASSEVTVNEKLFF. The DNA of the CDR3 is TGTGCCAGCAGTGAAGTGACAGTTAATGAAAAACTGTTTTTT. The chain is built from TRBV2 and TRBJ1-4, with D possibly matching TRBD1 (5 bases). The length of the CDR3 is 14 residues. From germline, CDR1 is SNHLY and CDR2 FYNNEI. Trimming took 1 base from V and 4 from J, leaving 7 bases between them.

This clone was detected a few times. This CDR3 reads CASSQDVGVSDTQYF. Here the CDR3 DNA reads TGCGCCAGCAGCCAAGATGTAGGGGTTTCAGATACGCAGTATTTT. The V gene is TRBV4-1, the J gene TRBJ2-3; a possible D gene is TRBD1 (5 bases). The V end lost 0 bases, the J end lost 4 bases, and 11 bases lay between the germline ends. Looked up from germline, CDR1 is MGHRA and CDR2 is YSYEKL. This CDR3 is built from 15 residues.

This clone was found once. The chain has TRBV11-2 and TRBJ2-1; TRBD2 aligns across 12 bases. J gave up 4 bases and V 5 bases, and 12 bases lay outside the gene matches. Looked up from germline, CDR1 is SGHAT and CDR2 is FQNNGV. There are 18 residues in the CDR3. In DNA form, the CDR3 reads TGTGCCAGCAGCCCCCGGAGCCAGGGACTAGCGGGTTACAATGAGCAGTTCTTC. Protein product: CASSPRSQGLAGYNEQFF.

The V gene is TRBV25-1, the J gene TRBJ2-3, with D possibly being TRBD1 (6 bases). From germline, CDR1 is MGHDK and CDR2 SYGVNS. The CDR3 totals 15 residues. V was pared by 6 bases and J by 1 base, with 14 bases between. CDR3 loop: CASSLGGYGTDTQYF. As DNA, the CDR3 is TGTGCCAGCAGCTTAGGGGGTTATGGCACAGATACGCAGTATTTT. The full variable domain, completed using reference TRBV25-1 and TRBJ2-3, is EADIYQTPRYLVIGTGKKITLECSQTMGHDKMYWYQQDPGMELHLIHYSYGVNSTEKGDLSSESTVSRIRTEHFPLTLESARPSHTSQYLCASSLGGYGTDTQYFGPGTRLTVL.

The chain uses TRBV7-6 and TRBJ2-7; weak D call: TRBD2 (6 bases). From germline, CDR1 is SGHVS and CDR2 FNYEAQ. Between the trimmed V and J ends, which lost 0 bases and 5 bases, there was a span of 8 bases. The CDR3 is made up of 13 amino acids. Here the CDR3 DNA reads TGTGCCAGCAGCTTAGCCGGGGGAAACGAGCAGTACTTC. Translation: CASSLAGGNEQYF.

The table lists this clone with a count of one. CDR3 DNA sequence: TGCAGCACCAGAACCGGGACAGCTCTCTCTGAAGCTTTCTTT. Translation gives CSTRTGTALSEAFF. V is TRBV29-1 and J is TRBJ1-1; 7 nucleotides align to TRBD1. CDR1 and CDR2 (germline): SQVTM, ANQGSEA. The CDR3 extends over 14 amino acids. The trim removed 8 bases at V and 6 bases at J, leaving 15 bases unmatched.

The chain couples TRBV12-5 to TRBJ2-5, with 13 bases aligning to TRBD2. With the DNA end fitting TRBJ2-7 better, the J assignment may be wrong. The length of the CDR3 is 14 residues. The germline CDR1 and CDR2 sequences are LGHNT and FRNRAP. CDR3 residues: CASGRTSGSHEQYF. CDR3 DNA: TGTGCTAGTGGTCGGACTAGCGGGAGCCACGAGCAGTACTTC.

The V gene is TRBV11-1, the J gene TRBJ2-3; the D is unclear. Trimming left V 4 bases short and J 7 bases short, with 6 bases between. There are 11 residues in the CDR3. Germline loops: CDR1 SGHAT, CDR2 FQDESV (reference sequence). The CDR3 reads CASSSTNTQYF. The CDR3 DNA sequence: TGTGCCAGCAGCTCAACTAATACGCAGTATTTT.

The V gene is TRBV7-7, the J gene TRBJ2-5; TRBD1 aligns across 9 bases. This CDR3 comprises 16 residues. J gave up 1 base and V 1 base, and 4 bases lay outside the gene matches. Germline loops: CDR1 SSHAT, CDR2 FNYEAQ (reference sequence). CDR3 bases: TGTGCCAGCAGCTTAGGGACAGGGGTCTCCCAAGAGACCCAGTACTTC. Translated: CASSLGTGVSQETQYF.

The gene calls are TRBV5-5 and TRBJ1-1; D is unresolved. The germline V gene has CDR1 SGHKS and CDR2 YYEKEE (reference sequence). This CDR3 has 13 residues. The V and J ends lost 0 bases and 3 bases respectively, with 6 bases between them. CDR3 bases: TGTGCCAGCAGCTTGGTGCAGGACACTGAAGCTTTCTTT. It yields the protein CASSLVQDTEAFF. Filled out from reference TRBV5-5 and TRBJ1-1, the complete variable domain reads DAGVTQSPTHLIKTRGQQVTLRCSPISGHKSVSWYQQVLGQGPQFIFQYYEKEERGRGNFPDRFSARQFPNYSSELNVNALLLGDSALYLCASSLVQDTEAFFGQGTRLTVV.